A selection of T cell receptor beta chains follows, all from one sample in a study of blood T cell repertoires in COVID-19. Generated by immunoSEQ multiplex PCR, the TCRdb table keeps only in-frame clones and is missing some. The sample includes tens of thousands of clones, about 80% seen only once; the top ten take roughly 6.2%. The specimen was peripheral blood. These receptor sequences come from a man aged 60-69 years with acute or convalescent COVID-19. Both conserved end residues are part of each CDR3. A D gene is named only where the DNA matches it firmly. Not every row has a clone size; where given, it reads once, few, many or a size class.

abundance,j_gene,d_gene,v_gene,CDR3aa,CDR3nt
.,TRBJ1-6,.,TRBV6-1,CASSEAKGFNSPLHF,TGTGCCAGCAGTGAAGCGAAGGGGTTTAATTCACCCCTCCACTTT
once,TRBJ2-7,TRBD1,TRBV29-1,CSVRDSGSYEQYF,TGCAGCGTTCGGGACAGCGGTTCCTACGAGCAGTACTTC
once,TRBJ2-1,TRBD2,TRBV3-1/TRBV3-2,CASSQGQRGVNEQFF,TGTGCCAGCAGCCAAGGGCAGCGGGGGGTCAATGAGCAGTTCTTC
.,TRBJ1-2,.,TRBV6-5,CASQYRAENYGYTF,TGTGCCAGCCAATACAGAGCGGAAAACTATGGCTACACCTTC
.,TRBJ1-1,TRBD1,TRBV6-5,CASTRTGRRAEAFF,TGTGCCAGCACCCGGACAGGCCGGAGAGCTGAAGCTTTCTTT
.,TRBJ1-2,TRBD1,TRBV4-2,CASSQGDRGHSYGYTF,TGTGCCAGCAGCCAAGGGGACAGGGGGCATTCCTATGGCTACACCTTC
few,TRBJ1-2,TRBD1,TRBV5-1,CASSWGDSYGYTF,TGCGCCAGCAGCTGGGGGGACAGCTATGGCTACACCTTC
.,TRBJ2-1,TRBD2,TRBV5-1,CASSLGDGGKREQFF,TGCGCCAGCAGCTTAGGGGACGGGGGGAAGAGGGAGCAGTTCTTC
few,TRBJ2-1,.,TRBV14,CASSQAGPYNEQFF,TGTGCCAGCAGCCAGGCGGGACCATACAATGAGCAGTTCTTC
.,TRBJ1-2,.,TRBV4-1,CASSHRQSANYGYTF,TGCGCCAGCAGCCATAGACAGTCAGCTAACTATGGCTACACCTTC
.,TRBJ1-5,.,TRBV6-2/TRBV6-3,CASSPKMTGYSNQPQHF,TGTGCCAGCAGCCCTAAAATGACAGGCTATAGCAATCAGCCCCAGCATTTT
.,TRBJ1-2,.,TRBV7-9,CASSLEAGNYGYTF,TGTGCCAGCAGCTTAGAGGCAGGGAACTATGGCTACACCTTC
.,TRBJ1-4,TRBD1,TRBV27,CASSLSTGDREKLFF,TGTGCCAGCAGTTTATCGACAGGGGATCGGGAAAAACTGTTTTTT
.,TRBJ1-2,.,TRBV10-1,CASSESRNYGYTF,TGCGCCAGCAGTGAGTCGAGGAACTATGGCTACACCTTC
few,TRBJ1-2,.,TRBV6-5,CASRQQGSVLYGYTF,TGTGCCAGCAGGCAACAGGGCTCAGTCCTCTATGGCTACACCTTC
.,TRBJ1-2,TRBD1,TRBV29-1,CSVGQGADGYTF,TGCAGCGTTGGACAGGGGGCCGATGGCTACACCTTC
.,TRBJ1-5,TRBD1,TRBV19,CASSSQAGTDSNQPQHF,TGTGCCAGTAGTTCACAGGCCGGGACAGATAGCAATCAGCCCCAGCATTTT
.,TRBJ1-6,TRBD1,TRBV3-1/TRBV3-2,CASSRGTGGNSPLHF,TGTGCCAGCAGCCGAGGGACAGGGGGAAATTCACCCCTCCACTTT
.,TRBJ2-7,TRBD1,TRBV27,CASSLTTGGLYF,TGTGCCAGCAGTTTAACTACAGGGGGCCTGTACTTC
.,TRBJ2-1,.,TRBV20-1,CSANDLGPSSGNEQFF,TGCAGTGCTAATGATCTCGGTCCTTCCTCGGGAAATGAGCAGTTCTTC
.,TRBJ2-7,TRBD1,TRBV27,CASSLSTGAYSYEQYF,TGTGCCAGCAGTCTTTCGACAGGGGCATACTCCTACGAGCAGTACTTC
.,TRBJ2-5,.,TRBV9,CASSSRPFSVAETQYF,TGTGCCAGCAGCTCCCGCCCTTTTTCCGTAGCAGAGACCCAGTACTTC
.,TRBJ1-1,TRBD1,TRBV9,CASSVDQGARTEAFF,TGTGCCAGCAGCGTAGATCAGGGGGCACGAACTGAAGCTTTCTTT
.,TRBJ1-2,.,TRBV5-6,CASSLESYYYGYTF,TGTGCCAGCAGCTTGGAGAGCTATTACTATGGCTACACCTTC
.,TRBJ2-1,TRBD2,TRBV15,CATSRDLSAGGAHDYNEQFF,TGTGCCACCAGCAGAGATCTGTCGGCGGGGGGAGCCCATGACTACAATGAGCAGTTCTTC
.,TRBJ1-1,.,TRBV4-3,CASSQVWQGNTEAFF,TGCGCCAGCAGCCAAGTCTGGCAGGGTAACACTGAAGCTTTCTTT
.,TRBJ2-1,.,TRBV19,CASRGSSYNEQFF,TGTGCCAGTAGGGGGAGCTCCTACAATGAGCAGTTCTTC
.,TRBJ1-4,.,TRBV24-1,CATSDSTGTTNEKLFF,TGTGCCACCAGTGATTCCACAGGAACAACTAATGAAAAACTGTTTTTT
.,TRBJ2-7,TRBD1,TRBV5-4,CASSIKPGGEQYF,TGTGCCAGCAGCATCAAACCAGGGGGCGAGCAGTACTTC
.,TRBJ1-4,.,TRBV9,CASSVGGTPAATNEKLFF,TGTGCCAGCAGCGTAGGGGGGACTCCTGCGGCGACTAATGAAAAACTGTTTTTT
once,TRBJ1-1,TRBD1,TRBV6-2/TRBV6-3,CASSQDRAPNTEAFF,TGTGCCAGCAGCCAGGACAGGGCACCGAACACTGAAGCTTTCTTT
.,TRBJ1-1,.,TRBV6-5,CASSYGGVTEAFF,TGTGCCAGCAGTTACGGAGGGGTGACTGAAGCTTTCTTT
.,TRBJ1-4,.,TRBV4-2,CASSQGNAQGEKLFF,TGTGCCAGCAGCCAAGGTAACGCCCAGGGTGAAAAACTGTTTTTT
.,TRBJ1-1,.,TRBV27,CASSPGLGVMNTEAFF,TGTGCCAGCAGCCCGGGCTTAGGGGTTATGAACACTGAAGCTTTCTTT
.,TRBJ2-7,.,TRBV29-1,CSVEDRSGGYEQYF,TGCAGCGTTGAAGATCGAAGCGGCGGATACGAGCAGTACTTC
.,TRBJ2-6,TRBD1,TRBV11-3,CASSSGQGNSGANVLTF,TGTGCCAGCAGCTCAGGACAGGGTAACTCTGGGGCCAACGTCCTGACTTTC
.,TRBJ1-1,.,TRBV21-1,CASSKGTGQVGLAFF,TGTGCCAGCAGCAAAGGAACGGGACAGGTCGGTTTAGCTTTCTTT
.,TRBJ2-5,TRBD2,TRBV30,CACRTFGLAGGETQYF,TGTGCCTGCCGGACTTTTGGACTAGCGGGCGGTGAGACCCAGTACTTC
.,TRBJ2-2,.,TRBV9,CASSIRGPGFDGELFF,TGTGCCAGCAGCATTAGGGGTCCCGGGTTTGACGGGGAGCTGTTTTTT
once,TRBJ1-1,.,TRBV29-1,CSVRPLTEAFF,TGCAGCGTCCGTCCCCTCACTGAAGCTTTCTTT
.,TRBJ2-1,TRBD2,TRBV29-1,CSVDRTSGGAYNEQFF,TGCAGCGTTGACCGGACTAGCGGGGGGGCATACAATGAGCAGTTCTTC
.,TRBJ1-2,.,TRBV3-1/TRBV3-2,CASSPGLLYGYTF,TGTGCCAGCAGCCCGGGACTGCTGTATGGCTACACCTTC
.,TRBJ1-2,.,TRBV6-2/TRBV6-3,CASSYPVGYTF,TGTGCCAGCAGTTATCCGGTTGGCTACACCTTC
.,TRBJ2-3,TRBD1,TRBV7-6,CASSGTGGTDTQYF,TGTGCCAGCTCCGGGACAGGGGGCACAGATACGCAGTATTTT
.,TRBJ1-5,.,TRBV2,CASSEIPQGLGNQPQHF,TGTGCCAGCAGTGAAATACCACAGGGATTAGGCAATCAGCCCCAGCATTTT
.,TRBJ2-6,.,TRBV7-6,CASSLTVSGANVLTF,TGTGCCAGCAGCTTAACAGTCTCTGGGGCCAACGTCCTGACTTTC
.,TRBJ2-5,.,TRBV5-1,CASSLLPLKPQYF,TGCGCCAGCAGCTTGCTCCCCCTCAAGCCCCAGTACTTC
.,TRBJ1-6,.,TRBV6-5,CASSWDYSNNSPLHF,TGTGCCAGCAGTTGGGACTACTCGAATAATTCACCCCTCCACTTT
.,TRBJ1-3,TRBD1,TRBV9,CASSVAGTGAGNTIYF,TGTGCCAGCAGCGTAGCGGGGACAGGGGCTGGAAACACCATATATTTT
.,TRBJ2-5,.,TRBV6-5,CASSSSTGTSQETQYF,.
.,TRBJ2-1,.,TRBV19,CASSMTGSSYNEQFF,TGTGCCAGTAGTATGACAGGCAGCTCCTACAATGAGCAGTTCTTC